This T cell receptor (beta chain) emerged from a study of blood T cells in healthy people across ages. Overall study results and limits: In the absence of known donor CMV status, changes in expanded clonotypes were possibly confounded.

PCR was performed a second time for 7 to 11 cycles using a sample-barcoded 5' primer and a J-beta primer mix. MiXCR, applied by TCRdb to the 5' RACE reads, yields one record per CDR3 protein. Altogether about 1.8 million distinct CDR3 sequences are present, 49% being singletons, with the ten largest covering 2% to 2.5%. To note about this clonotype: No antigen is known for it. One end of the junction varies from germline; a read error may be responsible.

Healthy Russian Caucasian donors spanned ages about 6 to 95 years. Donors each provided about 9.5 milliliters of peripheral blood. Samples each yielded at least 6 micrograms of total RNA. This CDR3 spans 16 amino acids. The germline CDR1 and CDR2 sequences are SEHNR and FQNEAQ (reference sequence). The sample comprised blood. V and J are TRBV7-9 and TRBJ2-7; 7 bases are shared with TRBD2. The receptor was derived from a woman between 40 and 55 years old in good health. The CDR3 DNA reads TGTGCCGGCAGCTTAAAAAAGGCGGGAGTCGGAAATGAGCAGTACTTC. Translation: CAGSLKKAGVGNEQYF.